Each of the 19 T cell receptor beta chains below was sequenced from the same sample in a study of early T cells in non-severe SARS-CoV-2 infection. TCRdb analysed the 5' RACE reads with MiXCR anew, one entry per CDR3 protein. The data contain 55,000 to 80,000 distinct CDR3 sequences, approximately 8.8% of them singletons. Sample: whole blood, taken at baseline. The source is an adult who was a healthcare worker with PCR-confirmed SARS-CoV-2 infection or an uninfected control (not recorded which).

A few counts support this clonotype. This sequence joins TRBV9 and TRBJ2-7; the match to TRBD1 covers 10 bases. Germline lookup yields CDR1 SGDLS and CDR2 YYNGEE. The CDR3 totals 15 residues. Losses at the gene ends were 3 bases for V and 5 bases for J; bases not matched to a gene: 8. The CDR3 loop is CASSAGQGDSDEQYF. In nucleotides, the CDR3 is TGTGCCAGCAGCGCCGGACAGGGGGACTCTGACGAGCAGTACTTC.

This chain links TRBV12-3 or TRBV12-4 with TRBJ2-1; D is uncertain. The ends were cut back, 0 bases at V and 8 bases at J, with 11 bases in the middle. The CDR3 spans 14 residues. The CDR3: CASSLAGKVYEQFF. The DNA of the CDR3 is TGTGCCAGCAGTTTAGCGGGGAAGGTGTATGAGCAGTTCTTC.

This clonotype was seen at least ten times. The chain uses TRBV11-1 and TRBJ2-1, with TRBD2 matching 11 bases. V lost 2 bases and J lost 4; bases outside the gene matches: 4. Germline assignment: CDR1 SGHAT and CDR2 FQDESV (reference sequence). The CDR3 has 16 residues. The CDR3 DNA reads as TGTGCCAGCAGCTTATCAGGGACTAGCGGTTACAATGAGCAGTTCTTC. Its translation: CASSLSGTSGYNEQFF.

This clonotype occurred a few times. The chain employs TRBV28 and TRBJ2-5; perhaps TRBD2 as D (7 bases). The CDR3 sequence is 15 residues long. CDR1 and CDR2 from the germline V gene are MDHEN and SYDVKM. V lost 3 bases and J lost 2, with 13 bases in between. In DNA, the CDR3 is TGTGCCAGCAGTTTTAGGGGGGGCTTACAAGAGACCCAGTACTTC. This codes for CASSFRGGLQETQYF.

This clonotype has only a few counts. This CDR3 is CSAKVRGRIVEQFF. The CDR3 region has the DNA TGCAGTGCTAAGGTCCGCGGGAGGATTGTTGAGCAGTTCTTC. This chain joins TRBV20-1 and TRBJ2-1, with 8 bases fitting TRBD2. CDR1 is DFQATT and CDR2 is SNEGSKA in the germline V gene (reference sequence). Trimming at V came to 4 bases and at J to 9 bases, leaving 11 bases not matched to a gene. CDR3 length: 14 amino acids.

This clonotype was found many times. The chain employs TRBV7-2 and TRBJ1-1; 10 bases line up with TRBD1. The germline gives CDR1 SGHTA, CDR2 FQGNSA. V was pared by 6 bases and J by 4 bases, with 2 bases of the junction left unmatched. CDR3 length: 13 residues. CDR3 DNA: TGTGCCAGCAGTCGGACAGGGGGCACTGAAGCTTTCTTT. Residues: CASSRTGGTEAFF.

The chain employs TRBV2 and TRBJ1-4, with a weak D call TRBD1 (5 bases). V was trimmed by 3 bases and J by 6 bases, leaving 11 bases between them. Germline V gene data show CDR1 as SNHLY and CDR2 as FYNNEI. The length of the CDR3 is 14 residues. CDR3 DNA sequence: TGTGCCAGCAGTGATCCGGGGGGAGATGAAAAACTGTTTTTT. Residues: CASSDPGGDEKLFF.

This clonotype was recorded many times. The rearrangement links TRBV20-1 to TRBJ2-5; 8 bases are shared with TRBD2. Germline V gives CDR1 DFQATT, CDR2 SNEGSKA (reference sequence). J lost 1 base, V lost 1 base, and 8 bases had no gene match. This CDR3 has 16 residues. The CDR3 sequence: CSARGSWTSSQETQYF. The CDR3 DNA sequence: TGCAGTGCTAGAGGGTCGTGGACTAGCAGCCAAGAGACCCAGTACTTC.

This clonotype was recorded many times. The rearrangement uses TRBV3-1 and TRBJ2-1, with D unclear. Trimming pared 1 base from V and 6 bases from J, leaving 16 bases between. This CDR3 comprises 16 residues. Germline-derived CDR1 and CDR2 are LGHDT and YNNKEL (reference sequence). The CDR3 region has the DNA TGTGCCAGCAGCCAAGGGGTTCCCAGTCAACTCAATGAGCAGTTCTTC. Protein: CASSQGVPSQLNEQFF.

This clonotype has a count of ten or more. The chain carries TRBV2 and TRBJ2-7; weak D call: TRBD1 (6 bases). There are 15 residues in the CDR3. The V end lost 8 bases, the J end lost 0 bases, and 17 bases lay between the germline ends. Germline lookup yields CDR1 SNHLY and CDR2 FYNNEI. CDR3 sequence reads: CASWTDLSSSYEQYF. The DNA for the CDR3 is TGTGCCAGCTGGACAGATCTCAGTAGCTCCTACGAGCAGTACTTC.

In this sample, this clonotype turned up a few times. This sequence joins TRBV12-3 or TRBV12-4 and TRBJ2-2; TRBD2 is a possible D gene (6 bases). V lost 2 bases, J lost 4 bases, and 14 bases lay in between. The CDR3 spans 16 residues. The CDR3 protein is CASSLSGGLVTGELFF. The CDR3, as DNA: TGTGCCAGCAGTTTATCAGGAGGGCTAGTCACCGGGGAGCTGTTTTTT.

This clonotype was detected ten times or more. The chain has TRBV5-4 and TRBJ2-5, with 10 nucleotides matching TRBD2. The CDR3 contains 13 residues. Germline lookup yields CDR1 SGHNT and CDR2 YYREEE (reference sequence). Germline trimming cut 10 bases from V and 7 bases from J; bases unmatched to any gene: 10. In nucleotides, the CDR3 is TGTGCCTCGACTAGCGGGCGCACGGGGACCCAGTACTTC. This translates into CASTSGRTGTQYF.

This chain uses TRBV7-9 with TRBJ2-1, with 9 positions matching TRBD2. The J segment lost 1 base and the V segment lost 5 bases, leaving 6 bases of the junction unmatched. Per the germline V gene, CDR1 is SEHNR and CDR2 is FQNEAQ (reference sequence). CDR3 length equals 16 residues. CDR3 residues: CASSRLAGRSYNEQFF. CDR3 DNA: TGTGCCAGCAGCCGCCTAGCGGGAAGGTCCTACAATGAGCAGTTCTTC.

There are many counts of this clonotype. V usage is TRBV7-2 and J usage is TRBJ2-7; D might be TRBD2 (5 bases). CDR1 is SGHTA, CDR2 FQGNSA, per germline. V was trimmed by 4 bases and J by 4 bases, leaving 17 bases between them. CDR3 length equals 15 residues. The CDR3 nucleotides are TGTGCCAGCAGCTCCCACTTGCGGGCAGATTACGAGCAGTACTTC. As protein: CASSSHLRADYEQYF.

This clonotype has ten or more counts. The chain couples TRBV11-2 to TRBJ2-7, with D perhaps being TRBD1 or TRBD2 (5 bases each). Germline loops: CDR1 SGHAT, CDR2 FQNNGV. The CDR3 extends over 14 amino acids. V was cut by 4 bases and J by 4 bases, with 14 bases left in between. The CDR3 DNA sequence: TGTGCCAGCAGCTACCCGGGACGTACTTACGAGCAGTACTTC. Protein sequence: CASSYPGRTYEQYF. Drawing the rest from reference TRBV11-2 and TRBJ2-7, the complete variable domain is EAGVAQSPRYKIIEKRQSVAFWCNPISGHATLYWYQQILGQGPKLLIQFQNNGVVDDSQLPKDRFSAERLKGVDSTLKIQPAKLEDSAVYLCASSYPGRTYEQYFGPGTRLTVT.

This clonotype was seen ten or more times. The V gene is TRBV6-1, the J gene TRBJ2-3; D remains ambiguous. This CDR3 region has 14 residues. Trimming took off 2 bases at V and 4 bases at J, with 10 bases between the two ends. The germline CDR1 and CDR2 sequences are MNHNS and SASEGT. The CDR3 coding sequence is TGTGCCAGCAGTGAATTTCGCGCTTCAGATACGCAGTATTTT. Protein sequence: CASSEFRASDTQYF.

This clonotype has only a few counts. The V and J genes are TRBV7-2 and TRBJ1-4; no clear D. CDR1 is SGHTA and CDR2 is FQGNSA in the germline V gene. The V end lost 2 bases, the J end lost 3 bases, and 7 bases lay between the germline ends. CDR3 length: 14 amino acids. In DNA, the CDR3 is TGTGCCAGCAGCTTACAGGCTCCTAATGAAAAACTGTTTTTT. The encoded protein is CASSLQAPNEKLFF.

The chain employs TRBV7-2 and TRBJ2-5; possible D gene TRBD1, 6 bases. V was shortened by 4 bases and J by 0 bases, with 9 bases between the two germline ends. Germline V lookup: CDR1 SGHTA, CDR2 FQGNSA. The CDR3 length is 14 residues. The CDR3 reads CASSSGHNQETQYF. CDR3 nucleotides: TGTGCCAGCAGCTCGGGACACAACCAAGAGACCCAGTACTTC.

This clonotype was found many times. The chain is built from TRBV29-1 and TRBJ2-7; 7 bases are a match to TRBD1. Germline V gene sequence: CDR1 SQVTM, CDR2 ANQGSEA. V shed 3 bases, J shed 2 bases, and the junction held 16 bases outside the gene matches. The CDR3 runs 17 residues. CDR3 DNA: TGCAGCGTTGAGTTGGGTACCGGGACAGTGACCCCCTACGAGCAGTACTTC. Encoded protein: CSVELGTGTVTPYEQYF.